The rows below give T cell receptor beta chains drawn from one sample of a study of T cell responses to AZD1222 COVID-19 vaccine. Profiled with immunoSEQ multiplex PCR; TCRdb holds only in-frame clones, not every one. The sample records more than 75,000 clones, 89% being singletons. Here the sequenced sample was peripheral blood, taken on day 0 of AZD1222 vaccination. These receptors all stem from an adult in good health. The CDR3 runs from the conserved cysteine through the conserved F or W. The D gene is left open where the match is weak. The listing skips clone size in some rows; elsewhere it reads once, few, many or a size class.

V	J	D	size	CDR3	DNA
TRBV5-1	TRBJ1-1	-	-	CASNPVGEGNTEAFF	TGCGCCAGCAATCCGGTTGGGGAAGGGAACACTGAAGCTTTCTTT
TRBV24-1	TRBJ2-1	-	-	CATSDTYSNEQFF	TGTGCCACCAGTGATACCTACAGCAATGAGCAGTTCTTC
TRBV7-9	TRBJ1-6	-	-	CASSLDGGSPLHF	TGTGCCAGCAGCTTAGATGGGGGATCACCCCTCCACTTT
TRBV7-9	TRBJ1-2	-	-	CASSLNSQNYGYTF	TGTGCCAGCAGCTTAAACAGCCAGAACTATGGCTACACCTTC
TRBV5-1	TRBJ1-2	-	-	CASSGTQGNGYTF	TGCGCCAGCAGCGGGACACAAGGCAATGGCTACACCTTC
TRBV4-2	TRBJ2-2	-	-	CASSWGRNTGELFF	TGTGCCAGCAGCTGGGGCAGGAACACCGGGGAGCTGTTTTTT
TRBV30	TRBJ1-2	-	-	CALSPGRVSGYTF	TGTGCCTTGTCCCCCGGGAGGGTTAGCGGCTACACCTTC
TRBV6-5	TRBJ2-7	TRBD1	-	CASSPTGTGAYEQYF	TGTGCCAGCAGTCCAACCGGGACAGGGGCCTACGAGCAGTACTTC
TRBV12-3/TRBV12-4	TRBJ1-5	-	few	CASSFSNQPQHF	TGTGCCAGCAGTTTTTCCAATCAGCCCCAGCATTTT
TRBV6-5	TRBJ2-2	-	-	CASSSQGNTGELFF	TGTGCCAGCAGTTCCCAGGGTAACACCGGGGAGCTGTTTTTT
TRBV5-5	TRBJ1-1	TRBD1	-	CASSWTGGSNTEAFF	TGTGCCAGCAGCTGGACAGGGGGGTCGAACACTGAAGCTTTCTTT
TRBV10-3	TRBJ2-7	TRBD1	-	CAIRITRDRSYEQYF	TGTGCCATCAGGATCACCCGGGACAGGTCCTACGAGCAGTACTTC
TRBV9	TRBJ2-5	-	-	CASSASPTNSETQYF	TGTGCCAGCAGCGCTTCTCCTACCAACTCAGAGACCCAGTACTTC
TRBV30	TRBJ1-4	TRBD1	few	CAWDRATNEKLFF	TGTGCCTGGGACAGGGCAACTAATGAAAAACTGTTTTTT
TRBV6-5	TRBJ2-5	-	-	CASSFEGETQYF	TGTGCCAGCAGTTTCGAGGGAGAGACCCAGTACTTC
TRBV2	TRBJ1-6	-	-	CASEGGNSPLHF	TGTGCCAGCGAGGGGGGGAATTCACCCCTCCACTTT
TRBV2	TRBJ1-5	-	-	CASSGGAGRNSQPQHF	TGTGCCAGCAGTGGCGGGGCAGGGCGGAATAGCCAGCCCCAGCATTTT
TRBV6-5	TRBJ2-7	-	-	CASRFTTNPSYEQYF	TGTGCCAGCAGATTCACGACAAATCCATCCTACGAGCAGTACTTC
TRBV5-1	TRBJ2-1	TRBD2	once	CASSPRLAGGVDEQFF	TGCGCCAGCAGCCCGAGACTAGCGGGGGGAGTGGATGAGCAGTTCTTC
TRBV27	TRBJ1-1	-	-	CASSLGGLTEAFF	TGTGCCAGCAGTTTGGGCGGCCTCACTGAAGCTTTCTTT
TRBV4-2	TRBJ1-4	-	-	CASSQLPVGGATNEKLFF	TGTGCCAGCAGCCAATTGCCCGTAGGTGGGGCAACTAATGAAAAACTGTTTTTT
TRBV30	TRBJ1-1	-	few	CAWGEQALKAFF	TGTGCCTGGGGGGAACAGGCGTTGAAGGCTTTCTTT
TRBV9	TRBJ1-1	-	-	CASSLLEKVGTEAFF	TGTGCCAGCAGCCTCCTCGAGAAAGTCGGGACTGAAGCTTTCTTT
TRBV28	TRBJ1-2	TRBD1	-	CASSFLTGANYGYTF	TGTGCCAGCAGTTTCCTAACAGGGGCTAACTATGGCTACACCTTC
TRBV18	TRBJ1-6	-	-	CASSPSSYNSPLHF	TGTGCCAGCTCACCGAGCTCCTATAATTCACCCCTCCACTTT
TRBV11-2	TRBJ2-7	TRBD1	-	CASSLDRANYEQYF	TGTGCCAGCAGCCTTGACAGGGCTAACTACGAGCAGTACTTC
TRBV5-6	TRBJ1-2	-	few	CASSLAGEIGYTF	TGTGCCAGCAGCTTGGCCGGGGAGATCGGCTACACCTTC
TRBV4-1	TRBJ1-1	-	once	CASSQRQANTEAFF	TGCGCCAGCAGCCAACGGCAGGCGAACACTGAAGCTTTCTTT
TRBV2	TRBJ1-6	-	-	CASSAEINSPLHF	TGTGCCAGCAGTGCCGAGATAAATTCACCCCTCCACTTT
TRBV2	TRBJ2-7	TRBD2	-	CASSEMEDPSGGAREQYF	TGTGCCAGCAGTGAAATGGAGGACCCTAGCGGGGGGGCCCGCGAGCAGTACTTC
TRBV9	TRBJ1-1	-	-	CASSPRTQNTEAFF	TGTGCCAGCAGCCCCCGGACACAGAACACTGAAGCTTTCTTT
TRBV6-5	TRBJ1-6	-	-	CASSYDSGRNSPLHF	TGTGCCAGCAGTTACGACTCGGGCCGGAATTCACCCCTCCACTTT
TRBV3-1/TRBV3-2	TRBJ1-4	-	once	CASSPHDRSNEKLFF	TGTGCCAGCAGCCCCCACGACAGGTCTAATGAAAAACTGTTTTTT
TRBV11-2	TRBJ1-3	-	-	CASSRAGTSSGNTIYF	TGTGCCAGCAGCCGGGCCGGGACGTCCTCTGGAAACACCATATATTTT
TRBV5-8	TRBJ1-6	-	-	CASSLAHRDSPLHF	TGTGCCAGCAGCTTGGCCCACAGGGATTCACCCCTCCACTTT